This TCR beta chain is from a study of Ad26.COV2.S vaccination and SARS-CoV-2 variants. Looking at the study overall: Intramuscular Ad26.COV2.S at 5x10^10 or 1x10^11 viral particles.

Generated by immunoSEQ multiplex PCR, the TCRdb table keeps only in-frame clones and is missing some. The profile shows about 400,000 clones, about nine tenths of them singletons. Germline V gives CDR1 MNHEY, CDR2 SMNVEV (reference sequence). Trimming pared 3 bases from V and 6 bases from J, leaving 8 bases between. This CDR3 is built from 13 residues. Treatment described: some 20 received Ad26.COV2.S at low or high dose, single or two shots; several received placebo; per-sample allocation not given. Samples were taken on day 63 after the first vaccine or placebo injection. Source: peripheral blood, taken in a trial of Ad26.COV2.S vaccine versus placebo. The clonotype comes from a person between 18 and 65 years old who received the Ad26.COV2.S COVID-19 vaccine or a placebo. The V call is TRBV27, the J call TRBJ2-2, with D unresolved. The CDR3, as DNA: TGTGCCAGCAGTTTTGTAGGGCCCGGGGAGCTGTTTTTT. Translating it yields CASSFVGPGELFF.